This T cell receptor beta chain was obtained from a study of TIL therapy for anti-PD-1-resistant metastatic lung cancer. V shed 1 base and J 7 bases; nucleotides not matched to a gene: 6. Germline values: CDR1 SNHLY, CDR2 FYNNEI. CDR3 size: 15 residues. This was the immunoSEQ v3 assay. Some clones are missing from TCRdb's copy, which holds only in-frame ones; the method was immunoSEQ multiplex PCR. The table shows 20,000 to 25,000 clones, with around 76% occurring only once. The time point is: pre-treatment sample, taken before nivolumab and TIL therapy. This clone has just one count. The rearrangement joins TRBV2 to TRBJ2-1; 8 nucleotides align to TRBD1. The TCR comes from a person aged 25 to 80 with non-small cell lung cancer. Material: blood, obtained at baseline. CDR3 amino acids: CASSEGQGPLNEQFF. In DNA form, the CDR3 reads TGTGCCAGCAGTGAAGGACAGGGGCCCCTAAATGAGCAGTTCTTC.